This T cell receptor (beta chain) was identified in a study of T cell repertoires in cytomegalovirus infection. Turning to the study itself: Evidence of both CMV infection and a matching HLA type came from public TCR beta signatures. Study results and limitations: Ex vivo, HLA-C-restricted CMV-specific TCR beta clonotypes prevailed over the rest of the response. Carriage of CMV together with the relevant HLA was identifiable through cumulative public TCR beta family frequency.

About this clonotype: Its specificity is not known. A much larger clone sits a single nucleotide away, making a read error possible. The CDR3 ends on some other residue instead of the conserved phenylalanine or tryptophan, so this is likely a read error.

From the reads, TCRdb called clonotypes with MiXCR, one entry per CDR3 protein. The sample includes 500,000 or so distinct CDR3 sequences, 16% of them seen just once. CDR1 is LNHDA and CDR2 is SQIVND in the germline V gene (reference sequence). The CDR3 is made up of 14 amino acids. V lost 5 bases, J lost 4 bases, and 7 bases stayed unmatched. The chain uses TRBV19 and TRBJ2-7; TRBD1 matches 8 bases. This TCR derives from a human donor in good health (CMV status not recorded). Some clones in this sample may be carry-over from other donors' samples. Sequenced input: CD8+ T cells from PBMCs. As DNA, the CDR3 is TGTGCCAGTAGTCCAAGCAGGGGGCGGTACGAGCAGTACTTA. Protein: CASSPSRGRYEQYL.